The 8 T cell receptor beta chains below were found in one sample sequenced in a study of identical twins (dated by TCRdb to 2016 to 2017). The method was 5' RACE. Sequencing was performed on an Illumina HiSeq 2000. The public reads were reprocessed in TCRdb via fastp at Q25 and MiXCR, keeping in-frame beta chains. Entries are consolidated by CDR3 protein sequence, retaining the most common genes and DNA. Here the sample has 500,000 to 650,000 distinct CDR3 sequences; 20% to 25% occur a single time. Of the sample, more than 0.4% is held by the ten largest clones. The same sample was also used in a study of yellow fever vaccine responses in identical twins.

The sample taken for sequencing was CD4+ T cells sorted from blood. All receptors come from a woman between 18 and 29 years old in good health.

J is TRBJ2-3 and V is TRBV5-1; D gene unclear. From germline, CDR1 is SGHRS and CDR2 YFSETQ. V lost 0 bases, J lost 0 bases, and 8 bases lay in between. The CDR3 runs 15 residues. In nucleotides, the CDR3 is TGCGCCAGCAGCTTGGCCCACCCTAGCACAGATACGCAGTATTTT. Amino acid sequence: CASSLAHPSTDTQYF.

This chain connects TRBV4-1 to TRBJ2-1; TRBD2 matches 9 bases. The CDR3 extends over 17 amino acids. Germline V gene sequence: CDR1 MGHRA, CDR2 YSYEKL. J was trimmed by 4 bases and V by 0 bases; bases with no gene match: 7. DNA for the CDR3: TGCGCCAGCAGCCAAGAAAGTGGGCTAGCGGGGTACAATGAGCAGTTCTTC. It yields the protein CASSQESGLAGYNEQFF.

This clonotype was counted between two and nine times. This sequence joins TRBV10-1 and TRBJ2-7; D perhaps matches TRBD1 (6 bases). There are 12 residues in the CDR3. Between the trimmed V and J ends, which lost 5 bases and 6 bases, there was a span of 11 bases. Germline V gene sequence: CDR1 WNHNN, CDR2 SYGVQD (reference sequence). The CDR3 DNA sequence: TGCGCCAGCAGTCGGGACACGTTCGAGCAGTACTTC. It translates to CASSRDTFEQYF.

V and J are TRBV24-1 and TRBJ2-1; perhaps TRBD1 as D (6 bases). V was cut by 4 bases and J by 2 bases, with 11 bases left in between. This CDR3 region has 15 residues. In germline, CDR1 is KGHDR, CDR2 SFDVKD. The CDR3: CATSEYRAPYNEQFF. In nucleotides, the CDR3 is TGTGCCACCAGTGAATACAGGGCCCCCTACAATGAGCAGTTCTTC.

The table lists this clonotype with a few counts. The genes are TRBV12-3 or TRBV12-4 and TRBJ1-2; D is ambiguous. This CDR3 comprises 14 residues. Trimming cost V 6 bases and J 2 bases, with 13 bases left between them. The CDR3 region is CASSPGRANYGYTF. CDR3 DNA sequence: TGTGCCAGCAGCCCCGGACGGGCCAACTATGGCTACACCTTC.

This clonotype was detected ten times or more. The chain couples TRBV7-9 to TRBJ2-3; weak D call: TRBD2 (5 bases). The CDR3 spans 13 residues. V was trimmed by 7 bases and J by 0 bases, leaving 8 bases between them. Germline V gene sequence: CDR1 SEHNR, CDR2 FQNEAQ (reference sequence). The CDR3 region is CASTAASTDTQYF. CDR3 nucleotide sequence: TGTGCCAGCACAGCGGCCAGCACAGATACGCAGTATTTT. The full variable domain, with the rest looked up from reference TRBV7-9 and TRBJ2-3, is DTGVSQNPRHKITKRGQNVTFRCDPISEHNRLYWYRQTLGQGPEFLTYFQNEAQLEKSRLLSDRFSAERPKGSFSTLEIQRTEQGDSAMYLCASTAASTDTQYFGPGTRLTVL.

Ten or more counts support this clonotype. V and J are TRBV12-3 or TRBV12-4 and TRBJ2-7; D call uncertain. The CDR3 contains 12 residues. Trimming removed 1 base at V and 1 base at J, with 2 bases between. The CDR3 nucleotides read TGTGCCAGCAGTTTAGAGTCCTACGAGCAGTACTTC. It codes for CASSLESYEQYF.

The gene calls are TRBV6-1 and TRBJ1-5; 7 bases are a match to TRBD1. Trimming at V came to 9 bases and at J to 2 bases, leaving 7 bases not matched to a gene. The CDR3 is 14 amino acids. Germline V gene data show CDR1 as MNHNS and CDR2 as SASEGT. This CDR3 reads CASDFQGGNQPQHF. The CDR3 DNA follows: TGTGCCAGTGACTTTCAGGGGGGCAATCAGCCCCAGCATTTT.